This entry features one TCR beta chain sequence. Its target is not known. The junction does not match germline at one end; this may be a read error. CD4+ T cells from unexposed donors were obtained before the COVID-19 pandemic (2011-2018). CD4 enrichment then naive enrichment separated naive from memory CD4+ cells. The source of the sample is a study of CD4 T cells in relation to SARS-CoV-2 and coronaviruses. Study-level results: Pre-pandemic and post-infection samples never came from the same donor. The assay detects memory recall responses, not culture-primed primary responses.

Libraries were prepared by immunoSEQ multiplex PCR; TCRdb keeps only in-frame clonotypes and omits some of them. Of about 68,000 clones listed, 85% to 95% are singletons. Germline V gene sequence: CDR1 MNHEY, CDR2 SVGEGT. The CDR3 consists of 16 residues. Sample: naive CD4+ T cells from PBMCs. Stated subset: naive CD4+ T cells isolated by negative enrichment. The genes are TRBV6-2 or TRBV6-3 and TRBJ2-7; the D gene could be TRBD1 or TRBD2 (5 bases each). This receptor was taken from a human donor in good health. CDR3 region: CASSYAAWDAGYAQYF. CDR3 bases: TGTGCCAGCAGTTACGCCGCCTGGGACGCTGGGTACGCGCAGTACTTC.